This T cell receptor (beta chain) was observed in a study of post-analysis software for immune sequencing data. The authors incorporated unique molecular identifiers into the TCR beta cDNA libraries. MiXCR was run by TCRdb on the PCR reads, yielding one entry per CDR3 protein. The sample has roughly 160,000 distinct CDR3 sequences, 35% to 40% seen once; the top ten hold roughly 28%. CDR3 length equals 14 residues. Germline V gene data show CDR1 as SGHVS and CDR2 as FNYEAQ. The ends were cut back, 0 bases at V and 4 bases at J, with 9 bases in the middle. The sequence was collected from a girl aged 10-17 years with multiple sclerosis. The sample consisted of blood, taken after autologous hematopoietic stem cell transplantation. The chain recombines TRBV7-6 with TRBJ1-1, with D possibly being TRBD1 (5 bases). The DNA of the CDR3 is TGTGCCAGCAGCTTAGCGGGGGATCGCACTGAAGCTTTCTTT. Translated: CASSLAGDRTEAFF.